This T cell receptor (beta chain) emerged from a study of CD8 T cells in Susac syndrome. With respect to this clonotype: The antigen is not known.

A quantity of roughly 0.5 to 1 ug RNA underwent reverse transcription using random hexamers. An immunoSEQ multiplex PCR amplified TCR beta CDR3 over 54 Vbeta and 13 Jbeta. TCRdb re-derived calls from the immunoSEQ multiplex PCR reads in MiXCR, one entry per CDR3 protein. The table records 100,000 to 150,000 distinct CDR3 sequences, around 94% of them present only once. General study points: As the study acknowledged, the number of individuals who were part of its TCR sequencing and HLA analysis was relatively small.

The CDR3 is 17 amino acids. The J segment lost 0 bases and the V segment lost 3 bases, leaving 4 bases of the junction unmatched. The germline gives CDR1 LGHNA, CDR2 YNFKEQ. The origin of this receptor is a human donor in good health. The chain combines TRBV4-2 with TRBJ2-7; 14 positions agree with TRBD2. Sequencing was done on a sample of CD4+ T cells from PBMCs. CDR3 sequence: CASSQAGTSGSSYEQYF. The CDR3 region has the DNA TGTGCCAGCAGCCAGGCCGGGACTAGCGGGAGCTCCTACGAGCAGTACTTC.